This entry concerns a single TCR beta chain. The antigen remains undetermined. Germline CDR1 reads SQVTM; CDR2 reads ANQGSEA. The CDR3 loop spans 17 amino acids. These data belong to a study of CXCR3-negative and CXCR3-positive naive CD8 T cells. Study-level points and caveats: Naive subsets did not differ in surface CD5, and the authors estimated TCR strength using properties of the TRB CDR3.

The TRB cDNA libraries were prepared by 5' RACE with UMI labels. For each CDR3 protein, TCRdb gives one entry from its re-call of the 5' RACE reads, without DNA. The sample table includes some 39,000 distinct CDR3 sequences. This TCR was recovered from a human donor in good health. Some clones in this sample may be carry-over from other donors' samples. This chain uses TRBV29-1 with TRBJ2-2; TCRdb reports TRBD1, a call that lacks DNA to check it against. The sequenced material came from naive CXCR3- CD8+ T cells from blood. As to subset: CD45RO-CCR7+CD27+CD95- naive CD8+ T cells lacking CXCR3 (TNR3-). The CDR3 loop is CSVSRPGAAANTGELFF.